Listed here is a single T cell receptor beta chain. It has no known antigen specificity. No base quality values were provided; no much bigger clone lies one nucleotide off. TCRbeta CDR3 regions were amplified from genomic DNA by means of the immunoSEQ Assay, a bias-controlled multiplex PCR. The authors' pipeline ran thus. Within the assay, amplification of reference gene primers was used to estimate how many nucleated cells each sample contained. To quantify the absolute abundance of each unique TCRbeta CDR3 rearrangement, sequence reads were collapsed and filtered. For each sample, productive Simpson clonality was calculated as the square root of Simpson's diversity index across productive rearrangements. As stored in TCRdb, this immuneACCESS dataset retains in-frame rearrangements with V and J assigned. A fraction of the clones does not appear; measured against another copy, unresolved V genes explain less than half of the discrepancy, and the remainder lacks a known reason. Clone size and V and J calls were adopted from that table, with D and trimming inferred from the DNA. Across this sample there are 250,000 to 300,000 clones, with approximately 88% seen only once. About 10% of the sample is in the top ten clones.

The entry originates in a study of blood T cell repertoires in COVID-19 (dated by TCRdb to about 2020). Describing the broader study: Samples from collaborators originated in the United States, Italy and Spain and spanned both the acute and convalescent phases of COVID-19. The prospective study material was composed of cDNA or gDNA derived from T cells, B-cell-depleted T cells, or PBMCs. Deeply sampled blood TCRbeta repertoires from subjects exposed to, actively infected with, or recovered from COVID-19 were included in the dataset. The repertoires were made available in a free public database intended to serve as a resource for research on the immune response to SARS-CoV-2. The samples were drawn from the first 160 participants of the ongoing ImmuneRACE study and from some 1,300 subjects provided by 6 global collaborators. Sample metadata almost always included a de-identified subject ID, COVID-19 status, age in years and sex. Where available, HLA class I and class II types were taken from metadata supplied by the sample provider and were not determined by assay-based typing. General conclusions and limits of the study: Clinical and demographic metadata were provided uncurated, with the amount varying by source and participant.

At the junction V is shortened by 4 bases and J by 2 bases; bases outside the gene matches: 6. CDR1 and CDR2 are drawn from the germline V gene (reference sequence): SGHNT, YYREEE. The CDR3 runs 15 amino acids, cysteine and phenylalanine included. The kept DNA is CDR3 alone, 45 bases in frame from the first base. At one collaborating source in Seattle, patients were enrolled during active infection and were followed longitudinally through the course of disease. The collaborating institutions used their own protocols to collect whole blood in K2EDTA tubes. For TCRbeta analysis, collaborator samples were shipped as frozen whole blood, as isolated PBMCs, or as DNA extracted from either sample type.

Sequenced input: peripheral blood. This receptor was taken from a woman in her 70s with COVID-19, enrolled during active disease. The sequence is built from TRBV5-4 and TRBJ2-4, with 7 junctional bases fitting TRBD2. The CDR3 has the sequence CASSQASGSKNIQYF. The bases read TGTGCCAGCAGCCAAGCTAGCGGTTCCAAAAACATTCAGTACTTC.